This TCR beta chain was sequenced for a study of CXCR3-negative and CXCR3-positive naive CD8 T cells. Comments on this clonotype: Antigen specificity is unknown.

In triplicate, each CD8+ T cell subset was sorted at 300,000 cells per replicate. Broader study findings: Once cells were cryopreserved, CXCR3 expression went down partly, and most assays used fresh PBMCs. The study found more hydrophobic TRB CDR3s in CXCR3-positive naive cells than in CXCR3-negative naive cells.

CDR1 SQVTM and CDR2 ANQGSEA come from the germline V gene. This CDR3 region has 11 residues. The authors made the TRB cDNA libraries by 5' RACE using UMI labels. TCRdb re-called the 5' RACE reads; every CDR3 protein appears as one record, without DNA. The sample table includes 100,000 to 150,000 distinct CDR3 sequences. The source of this sequence is a human donor in good health. Some clones in this sample may be carry-over from other donors' samples. The sample comprised naive CXCR3- CD8+ T cells from blood. The sample's subset: CD45RO-CCR7+CD27+CD95- naive CD8+ T cells lacking CXCR3 (TNR3-). The chain employs TRBV29-1 and TRBJ2-1. CDR3 loop: CSVGIYNEQFF.